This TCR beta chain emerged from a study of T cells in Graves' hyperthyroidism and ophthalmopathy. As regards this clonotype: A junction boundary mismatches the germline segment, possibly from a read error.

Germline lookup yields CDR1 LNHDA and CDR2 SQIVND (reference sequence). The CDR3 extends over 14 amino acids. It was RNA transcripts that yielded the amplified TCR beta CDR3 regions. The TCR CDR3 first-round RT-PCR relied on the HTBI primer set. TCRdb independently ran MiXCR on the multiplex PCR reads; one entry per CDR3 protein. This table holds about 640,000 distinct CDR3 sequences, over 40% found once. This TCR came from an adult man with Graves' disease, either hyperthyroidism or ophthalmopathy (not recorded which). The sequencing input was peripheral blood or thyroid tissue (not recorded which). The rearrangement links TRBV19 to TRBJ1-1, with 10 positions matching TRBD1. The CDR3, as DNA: TGTACCAGTAGCCAGGGACAGGGGTTCACTGAAGCTTTCTTT. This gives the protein CTSSQGQGFTEAFF.